This passage covers 11 T cell receptor beta chains from one sample sequenced in a study of OX40 agonist ivuxolimab in advanced cancers. TCRdb's copy holds only in-frame clones and misses some; the assay was immunoSEQ multiplex PCR. The sample records around 40,000 clones, approximately 85% being singletons. This material consisted of CD4+ or CD8+ T cells sorted from blood, taken in a trial of the OX40 agonist ivuxolimab. These receptors were collected from an adult with an advanced solid tumor such as melanoma, head and neck, liver or kidney cancer.

The chain has TRBV7-3 and TRBJ2-1; D not resolved. The germline CDR1 and CDR2 sequences are SGHTA and FQGTGA. The CDR3 contains 12 residues. V was cut by 5 bases and J by 5 bases, with 7 bases left in between. CDR3 sequence: CASSHLNNEQFF. CDR3 DNA sequence: TGTGCCAGCAGCCATCTAAACAATGAGCAGTTCTTC.

In the case of this clone: The sample contains more than one DNA sequence encoding this CDR3. The rearrangement links TRBV7-9 to TRBJ2-1; no clear D gene. The CDR3 consists of 14 residues. Germline CDR1 SEHNR, CDR2 FQNEAQ (reference sequence). V lost 3 bases, J lost 0 bases, and 6 bases lay in between. CDR3 sequence reads: CASSLLGSYNEQFF. CDR3 bases: TGTGCCAGCAGCTTGTTAGGCTCCTACAATGAGCAGTTCTTC.

This rearrangement joins TRBV2 to TRBJ1-3, with D unresolved. The V end lost 1 base, the J end lost 3 bases, and 10 bases lay between the germline ends. There are 15 residues in the CDR3. Germline V gives CDR1 SNHLY, CDR2 FYNNEI. This chain's CDR3 is CASSEVTGIGNTIYF. CDR3 DNA: TGTGCCAGCAGTGAAGTTACGGGGATTGGAAACACCATATATTTT.

A few counts support this clone. This chain joins TRBV10-1 and TRBJ2-1, with 9 bases fitting TRBD2. CDR3 length: 15 amino acids. V trimming: 0 bases; J trimming: 7 bases; junction bases outside the gene matches: 4. Per germline, CDR1 WNHNN and CDR2 SYGVQD (reference sequence). CDR3 sequence: CASSESSGGRNEQFF. The CDR3 DNA sequence: TGCGCCAGCAGTGAGTCGAGCGGGGGGAGAAATGAGCAGTTCTTC.

This clone is a singleton in its sample. The chain has TRBV9 and TRBJ1-2; the D is unclear. Germline assignment: CDR1 SGDLS and CDR2 YYNGEE. The CDR3 sequence is 16 residues long. V dropped 0 bases and J dropped 2 bases, with 14 bases sitting between them. The CDR3 nucleotides are TGTGCCAGCAGCGTAGTTCCCCAGGCACCAAACTATGGCTACACCTTC. Translated: CASSVVPQAPNYGYTF.

This sequence joins TRBV7-9 and TRBJ2-4; D may match TRBD1 or TRBD2 (5 bases each). Trimming pared 3 bases from V and 6 bases from J, leaving 15 bases between. CDR3 length: 15 amino acids. The germline CDR1 and CDR2 sequences are SEHNR and FQNEAQ (reference sequence). CDR3 region: CASSFSGTERNIQYF. The CDR3 nucleotides are TGTGCCAGCAGCTTTTCCGGGACCGAAAGAAACATTCAGTACTTC.

This chain connects TRBV21-1 to TRBJ2-1; no DNA check was done on the table's D call, TRBD1. TRBV21-1 is marked as a pseudogene. This CDR3 region has 16 residues. In DNA form, the CDR3 reads TGTGCCAGCGGAAGGGGGAAGGGACAGGGCAACAATGAGCAGTTCTTC. It translates to CASGRGKGQGNNEQFF.

The rearrangement links TRBV11-3 to TRBJ2-1; tentative D call: TRBD2 (5 bases). Germline lookup yields CDR1 SGHNT and CDR2 YENEEA. CDR3 size: 14 residues. V was pared by 3 bases and J by 1 base, with 7 bases between. The CDR3 loop reads CASSFSGSYNEQFF. The CDR3 region has the DNA TGTGCCAGCAGCTTCTCGGGATCCTACAATGAGCAGTTCTTC.

The rearrangement links TRBV9 to TRBJ2-7; D not certain. The CDR3 sequence is 13 residues long. Germline loops: CDR1 SGDLS, CDR2 YYNGEE. The V and J ends lost 0 bases and 2 bases respectively, with 6 bases between them. In DNA form, the CDR3 reads TGTGCCAGCAGCGTAGAGGACCCCTACGAGCAGTACTTC. Its translation: CASSVEDPYEQYF.

This clone was seen a few times. The chain joins TRBV28 to TRBJ2-7; 9 positions match TRBD1. Germline CDR1 reads MDHEN; CDR2 reads SYDVKM. Germline trimming cut 5 bases from V and 1 base from J; bases unmatched to any gene: 3. This CDR3 region has 14 residues. As DNA, the CDR3 is TGTGCCAGCAGTCGGACAGGGGTGTCCTACGAGCAGTACTTC. This encodes CASSRTGVSYEQYF. Drawing the rest from reference TRBV28 and TRBJ2-7, the complete variable domain is DVKVTQSSRYLVKRTGEKVFLECVQDMDHENMFWYRQDPGLGLRLIYFSYDVKMKEKGDIPEGYSVSREKKERFSLILESASTNQTSMYLCASSRTGVSYEQYFGPGTRLTVT.

The chain uses TRBV10-2 and TRBJ1-5; 7 nucleotides agree with TRBD1. The CDR3 is made up of 17 amino acids. Germline CDR1 WSHSY, CDR2 SAAADI. V was pared by 3 bases and J by 8 bases, with 16 bases of the junction left unmatched. The CDR3 sequence is CASSDPTSGGGAEPQHF. The DNA of the CDR3 is TGCGCCAGCAGTGACCCCACCTCAGGGGGGGGCGCAGAGCCCCAGCATTTT.